This T cell receptor beta chain came from a study of cytomegalovirus exposure and HLA in healthy donors. Study-wide context: The early release's HLA-typed donors yielded 65 million to 85 million unique TCRs.

Study findings and constraints: Cytomegalovirus association was listed for 164 TCR beta chains.

Germline-derived CDR1 and CDR2 are MNHEY and SVGAGI. J was trimmed by 7 bases and V by 6 bases; bases with no gene match: 7. This CDR3 is built from 14 residues. This clone was seen at least ten times. Its matching antigen is unknown. The PCR had 60 Vbeta and 13 Jbeta primers. Sequencing was performed with immunoSEQ multiplex PCR; in TCRdb, only in-frame clones are kept and a portion is missing. The sample lists about 200,000 clones, about 85% occurring once. Sequences were obtained from PBMCs. The J gene is TRBJ1-4, the V gene TRBV6-5; 8 nucleotides line up with TRBD1. The TCR originated in a woman in her forties or fifties in good health and CMV-seronegative. CDR3 amino acids: CASRRTGRREKLFF. CDR3 sequence (DNA): TGTGCCAGCAGACGGACAGGGCGGCGTGAAAAACTGTTTTTT.